This TCR beta chain was profiled in a study of T cells after yellow fever vaccination (dated by TCRdb to between 2018 and 2020). Broadly, across the study: Libraries from fractions with low cell numbers were prepared with the SMART-Seq v4 Ultra Low Input RNA kit. To follow T-cell clones before and after both primary and booster YFV17D yellow fever vaccination, bulk TCR alpha and beta repertoires underwent longitudinal sequencing. Two healthy male donors, one aged 18 to 29 and one aged 30 to 40 years, made up the cohort. Blood samples were taken at several timepoints before and after primary and secondary immunization, and bulk PBMC replicates and cell subsets were isolated. The full study reports these points: Because only a couple of donors were included in the study, the extent to which the findings can be generalized is limited. After the booster, most of the clones that had expanded following primary vaccination were detected again (roughly 97% of CD4 and around 90% of CD8), which suggests that memory was broadly maintained. Compared with the primary T-cell response, the secondary T-cell response was faster but weaker, reaching its peak on day 5 rather than on day 15. A small fraction of clonotypes showed up in both the CD4 and CD8 compartments, probably as a result of convergent recombination. Computational filtering was needed because FACS-sorted repertoires could contain abundant contaminating clonotypes from the bulk population.

TCR cDNA was made using 5'RACE template switching, a step that added a universal primer site and unique molecular identifiers. cDNA synthesis was primed from both the TCR alpha and TCR beta constant segments. Libraries were amplified in two PCR steps, with sample barcodes and sequencing adapters added in the second step. Sequencing of libraries was done on Illumina HiSeq 2500 (2x100 bp) or NovaSeq (2x150 bp). As for the authors' bioinformatics: Demultiplexing of reads and collapsing into UMI consensus sequences were performed with MIGEC, and V(D)J alignment was carried out with MiXCR. Vaccine-responding clonotypes were defined with edgeR using replicate PBMC samples, requiring FDR below 0.01 and a log2 fold change above 5 up to day 15. Each bulk clonotype was labeled CD4 or CD8 based on which sequenced repertoire, CD4 or CD8, contained the clonotype at higher abundance. TCRdb trimmed public reads at Q25 via fastp, called clones via MiXCR and kept in-frame beta chains. Rows are unified per CDR3 protein, each entry keeping the most common DNA and genes. The V and J calls come from TCRdb's annotation, not from the publication. Within this sample are under 400,000 distinct CDR3 sequences, with roughly 11% of them counted one time only. Together, the top ten hold 15% to 20% of the sample.

Of note for this clonotype: The target of this receptor is not known. Base qualities are not provided; no much larger clone lies one nucleotide away.

Read against the paper, the sample's treatment or condition label means: live attenuated yellow fever vaccine strain. At every blood-draw timepoint, two biological replicates of bulk PBMCs were collected. A standard Ficoll-Paque protocol was used to isolate PBMCs from peripheral blood. RNA was extracted with TriZol from bulk PBMCs, CD4 and CD8 fractions, and dextramer-positive and dextramer-negative fractions. Including cysteine and phenylalanine, the CDR3 has 14 amino acids. The kept DNA is CDR3 alone, 42 bases in frame from the first base. CDR1 and CDR2, looked up from the germline V gene, are SGHRS and YFSETQ. V gives up 2 bases and J gives up 0 bases, and the segment between their germline ends measures 8 bases.

Recombination connected TRBV5-1 to TRBJ1-1; the D gene is unclear. The TCR comes from a man between 18 and 35 years old who received the YFV17D yellow fever vaccine. The sequenced sample was PBMCs, obtained on the day of the first yellow fever vaccination. The nucleotide sequence is TGCGCCAGCAGCTTAAAAAGCTTGAACACTGAAGCTTTCTTT. This sequence encodes CASSLKSLNTEAFF.